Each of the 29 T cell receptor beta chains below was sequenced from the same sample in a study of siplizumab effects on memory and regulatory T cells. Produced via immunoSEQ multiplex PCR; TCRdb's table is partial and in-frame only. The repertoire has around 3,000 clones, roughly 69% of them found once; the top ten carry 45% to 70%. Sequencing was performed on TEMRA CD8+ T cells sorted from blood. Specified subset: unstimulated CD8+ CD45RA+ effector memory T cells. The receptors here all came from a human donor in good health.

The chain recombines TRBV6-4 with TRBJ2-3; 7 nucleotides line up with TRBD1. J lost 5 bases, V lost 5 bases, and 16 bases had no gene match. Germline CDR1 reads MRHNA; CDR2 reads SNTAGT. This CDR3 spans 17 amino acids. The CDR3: CASSYPSQGNGGDTQYF. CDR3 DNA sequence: TGTGCCAGCAGTTACCCCTCACAGGGGAATGGTGGAGATACGCAGTATTTT.

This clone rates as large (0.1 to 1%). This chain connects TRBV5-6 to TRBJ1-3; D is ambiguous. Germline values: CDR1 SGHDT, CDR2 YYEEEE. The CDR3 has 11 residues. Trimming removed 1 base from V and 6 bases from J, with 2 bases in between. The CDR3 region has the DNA TGTGCCAGCAGCTTGTTAAACACCATATATTTT. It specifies CASSLLNTIYF.

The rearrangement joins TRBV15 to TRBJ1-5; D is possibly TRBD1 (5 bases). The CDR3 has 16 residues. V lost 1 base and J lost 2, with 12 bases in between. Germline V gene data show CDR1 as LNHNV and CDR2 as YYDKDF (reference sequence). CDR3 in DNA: TGTGCCACCAGCAGAGCTCCAGGGCTGGGCAATCAGCCCCAGCATTTT. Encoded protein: CATSRAPGLGNQPQHF. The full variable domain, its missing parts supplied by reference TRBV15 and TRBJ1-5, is DAMVIQNPRYQVTQFGKPVTLSCSQTLNHNVMYWYQQKSSQAPKLLFHYYDKDFNNEADTPDNFQSRRPNTSFCFLDIRSPGLGDTAMYLCATSRAPGLGNQPQHFGDGTRLSIL.

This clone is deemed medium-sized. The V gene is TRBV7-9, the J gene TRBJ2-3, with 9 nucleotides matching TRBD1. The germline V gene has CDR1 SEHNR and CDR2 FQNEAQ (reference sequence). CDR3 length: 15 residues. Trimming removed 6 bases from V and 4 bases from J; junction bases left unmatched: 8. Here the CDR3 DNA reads TGTGCCAGCAGGATCCGGACAGGGGAGTCAGATACGCAGTATTTT. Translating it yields CASRIRTGESDTQYF.

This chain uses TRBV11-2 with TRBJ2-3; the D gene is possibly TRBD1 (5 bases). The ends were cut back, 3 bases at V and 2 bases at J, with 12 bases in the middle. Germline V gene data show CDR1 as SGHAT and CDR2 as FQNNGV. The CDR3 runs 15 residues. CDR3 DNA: TGTGCCAGCAGCTTTGGGGCAGCCTACACAGATACGCAGTATTTT. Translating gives CASSFGAAYTDTQYF.

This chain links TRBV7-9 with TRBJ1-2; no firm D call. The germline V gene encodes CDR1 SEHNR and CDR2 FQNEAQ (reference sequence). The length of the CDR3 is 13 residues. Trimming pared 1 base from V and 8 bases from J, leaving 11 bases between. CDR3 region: CASSLEVSAGYTF. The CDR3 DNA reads TGTGCCAGCAGCTTAGAAGTGTCAGCGGGCTACACCTTC. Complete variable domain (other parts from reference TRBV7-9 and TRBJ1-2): DTGVSQNPRHKITKRGQNVTFRCDPISEHNRLYWYRQTLGQGPEFLTYFQNEAQLEKSRLLSDRFSAERPKGSFSTLEIQRTEQGDSAMYLCASSLEVSAGYTFGSGTRLTVV.

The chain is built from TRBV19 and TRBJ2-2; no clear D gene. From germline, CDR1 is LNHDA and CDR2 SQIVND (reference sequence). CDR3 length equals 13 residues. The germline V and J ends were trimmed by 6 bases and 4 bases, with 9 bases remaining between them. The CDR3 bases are TGTGCCAGTAGACTCGTGGGCACCGGGGAGCTGTTTTTT. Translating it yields CASRLVGTGELFF.

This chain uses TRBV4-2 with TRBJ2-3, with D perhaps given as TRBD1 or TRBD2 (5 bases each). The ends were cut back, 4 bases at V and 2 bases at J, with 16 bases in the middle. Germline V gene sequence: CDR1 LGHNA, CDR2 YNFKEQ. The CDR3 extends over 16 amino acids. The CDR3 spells CASSPPQGAYTDTQYF. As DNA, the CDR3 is TGTGCCAGCAGCCCTCCCCAGGGAGCCTACACAGATACGCAGTATTTT.

The CDR3 nucleotides are TGTGCCAGCAGTTACTCGAGGGGTAGGCGGACTGAAGCTTTCTTT. Translating gives CASSYSRGRRTEAFF. The chain links TRBV6-5 to TRBJ1-1, with D possibly TRBD1 on 5 matching bases. Between the trimmed V and J ends, which lost 0 bases and 5 bases, there was a span of 13 bases. The length of the CDR3 is 15 residues. Per germline, CDR1 MNHEY and CDR2 SVGAGI.

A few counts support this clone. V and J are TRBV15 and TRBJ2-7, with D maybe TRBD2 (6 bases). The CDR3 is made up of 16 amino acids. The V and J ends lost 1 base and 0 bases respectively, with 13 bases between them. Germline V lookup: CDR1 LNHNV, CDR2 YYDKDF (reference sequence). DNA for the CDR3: TGTGCCACCAGCAGAGGCCGGGACTGGAGCTCCTACGAGCAGTACTTC. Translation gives CATSRGRDWSSYEQYF.

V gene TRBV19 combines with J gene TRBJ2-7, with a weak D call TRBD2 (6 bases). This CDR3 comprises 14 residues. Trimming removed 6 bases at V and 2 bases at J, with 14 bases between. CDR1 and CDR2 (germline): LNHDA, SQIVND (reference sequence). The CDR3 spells CASRRDHSPYEQYF. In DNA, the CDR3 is TGTGCCAGTAGGCGGGACCACTCCCCCTACGAGCAGTACTTC.

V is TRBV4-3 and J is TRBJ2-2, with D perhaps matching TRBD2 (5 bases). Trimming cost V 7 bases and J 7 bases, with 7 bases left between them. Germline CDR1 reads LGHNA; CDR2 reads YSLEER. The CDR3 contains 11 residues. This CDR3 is CASKGSGELFF. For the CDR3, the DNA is TGCGCCAGCAAAGGGAGCGGGGAGCTGTTTTTT.

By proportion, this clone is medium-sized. CDR3 bases: TGTGCCAGCAGTTACTCGATAGGTGCCTATTGGTATGGCTACACCTTC. Its translation: CASSYSIGAYWYGYTF. The chain uses TRBV6-5 and TRBJ1-2; unclear D gene. The CDR3 runs to 16 residues. Per germline, CDR1 MNHEY and CDR2 SVGAGI. Trimming removed 0 bases at V and 5 bases at J, with 16 bases between.

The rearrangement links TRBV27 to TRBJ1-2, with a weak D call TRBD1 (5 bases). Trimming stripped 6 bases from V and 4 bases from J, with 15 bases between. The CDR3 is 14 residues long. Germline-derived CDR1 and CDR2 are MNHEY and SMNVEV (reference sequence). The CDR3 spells CASSPGLFGYGYTF. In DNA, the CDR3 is TGTGCCAGCAGCCCAGGGTTGTTTGGCTATGGCTACACCTTC.

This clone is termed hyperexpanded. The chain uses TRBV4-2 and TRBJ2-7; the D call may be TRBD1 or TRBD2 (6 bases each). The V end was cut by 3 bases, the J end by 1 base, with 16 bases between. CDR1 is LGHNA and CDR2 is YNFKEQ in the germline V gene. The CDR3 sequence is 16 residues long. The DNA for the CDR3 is TGTGCCAGCAGCCAGGGGATTCGGGGGCGATCCTACGAGCAGTACTTC. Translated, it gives CASSQGIRGRSYEQYF.

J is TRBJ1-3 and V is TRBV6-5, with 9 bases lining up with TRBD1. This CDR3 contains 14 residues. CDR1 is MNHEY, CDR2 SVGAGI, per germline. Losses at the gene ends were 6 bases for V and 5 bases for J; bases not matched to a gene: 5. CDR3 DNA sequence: TGTGCCAGCAGCGTCGGGACAGGGAGAAACACCATATATTTT. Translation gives CASSVGTGRNTIYF.

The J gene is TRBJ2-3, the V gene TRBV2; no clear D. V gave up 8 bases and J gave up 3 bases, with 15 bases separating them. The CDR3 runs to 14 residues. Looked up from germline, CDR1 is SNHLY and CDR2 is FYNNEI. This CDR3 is CASYMEWSTDTQYF. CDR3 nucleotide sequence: TGTGCCAGCTATATGGAGTGGTCAACAGATACGCAGTATTTT.

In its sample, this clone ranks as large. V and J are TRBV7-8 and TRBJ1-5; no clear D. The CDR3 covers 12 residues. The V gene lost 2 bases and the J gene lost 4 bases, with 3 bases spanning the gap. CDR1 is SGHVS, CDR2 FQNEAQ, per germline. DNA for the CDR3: TGTGCCAGCAGCTTATTGAATCAGCCCCAGCATTTT. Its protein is CASSLLNQPQHF. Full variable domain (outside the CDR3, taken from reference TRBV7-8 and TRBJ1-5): GAGVSQSPRYKVAKRGQDVALRCDPISGHVSLFWYQQALGQGPEFLTYFQNEAQLDKSGLPSDRFFAERPEGSVSTLKIQRTQQEDSAVYLCASSLLNQPQHFGDGTRLSIL.

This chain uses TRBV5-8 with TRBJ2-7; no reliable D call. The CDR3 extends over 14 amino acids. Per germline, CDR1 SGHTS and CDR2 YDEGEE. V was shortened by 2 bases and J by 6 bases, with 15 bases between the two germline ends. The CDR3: CASSLRNKGPEQYF. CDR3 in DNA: TGTGCCAGCAGCTTAAGGAACAAAGGGCCCGAGCAGTACTTC.

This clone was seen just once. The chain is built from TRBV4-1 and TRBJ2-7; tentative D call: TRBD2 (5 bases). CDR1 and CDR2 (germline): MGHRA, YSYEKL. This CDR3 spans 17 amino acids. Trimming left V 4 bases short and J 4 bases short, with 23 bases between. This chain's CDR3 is CASSPSTGSWTGYEQYF. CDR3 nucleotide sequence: TGCGCCAGCAGCCCTAGCACCGGTAGCTGGACCGGTTACGAGCAGTACTTC.

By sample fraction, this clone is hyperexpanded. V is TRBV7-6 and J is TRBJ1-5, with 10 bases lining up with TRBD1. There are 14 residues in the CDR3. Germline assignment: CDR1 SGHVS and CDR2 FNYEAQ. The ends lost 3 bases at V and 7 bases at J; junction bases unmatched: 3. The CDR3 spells CASSLGTGDQPQHF. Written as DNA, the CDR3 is TGTGCCAGCAGCTTGGGGACAGGGGACCAGCCCCAGCATTTT.

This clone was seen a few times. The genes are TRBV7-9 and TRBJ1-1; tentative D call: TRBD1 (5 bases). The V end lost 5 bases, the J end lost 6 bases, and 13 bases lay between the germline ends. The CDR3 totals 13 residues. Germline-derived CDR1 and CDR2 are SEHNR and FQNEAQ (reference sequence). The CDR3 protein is CASSQGSNPEAFF. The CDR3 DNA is TGTGCCAGCAGCCAGGGATCTAACCCTGAAGCTTTCTTT.

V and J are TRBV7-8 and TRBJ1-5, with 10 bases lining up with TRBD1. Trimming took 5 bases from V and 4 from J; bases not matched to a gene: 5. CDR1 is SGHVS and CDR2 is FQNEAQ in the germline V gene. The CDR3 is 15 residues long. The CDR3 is CASSPWTGGNQPQHF. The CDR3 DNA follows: TGTGCCAGCAGCCCCTGGACAGGGGGGAATCAGCCCCAGCATTTT.

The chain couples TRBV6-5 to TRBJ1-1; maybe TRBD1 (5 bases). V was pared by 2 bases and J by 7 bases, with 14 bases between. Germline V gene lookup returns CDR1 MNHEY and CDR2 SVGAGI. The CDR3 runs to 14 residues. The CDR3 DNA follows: TGTGCCAGCAGTTACACTGGGGGAGCCTTTGAAGCTTTCTTT. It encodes CASSYTGGAFEAFF.

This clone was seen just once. In DNA form, the CDR3 reads TGTGCCAGCAGCGTAGGGATGGCAACTAATGAAAAACTGTTTTTT. Protein sequence: CASSVGMATNEKLFF. The chain combines TRBV9 with TRBJ1-4, with D unclear. The V end lost 0 bases, the J end lost 0 bases, and 6 bases lay between the germline ends. The V gene's germline CDR1 is SGDLS and CDR2 YYNGEE. The CDR3 is made up of 15 amino acids.

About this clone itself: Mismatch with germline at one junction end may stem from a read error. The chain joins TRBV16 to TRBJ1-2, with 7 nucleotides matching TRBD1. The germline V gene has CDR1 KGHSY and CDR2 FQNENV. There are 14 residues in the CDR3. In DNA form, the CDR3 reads TGTGCCAGCAGCGAATCTGTGACAGGGCAGGGCTACACCTTC. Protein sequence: CASSESVTGQGYTF.

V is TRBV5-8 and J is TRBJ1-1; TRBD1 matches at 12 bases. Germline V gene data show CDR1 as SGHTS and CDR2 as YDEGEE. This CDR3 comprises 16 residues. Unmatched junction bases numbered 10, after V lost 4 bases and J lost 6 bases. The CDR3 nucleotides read TGTGCCAGCAGCGACGGGACAGGGGGCTGGGGCGCTGAAGCTTTCTTT. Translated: CASSDGTGGWGAEAFF.

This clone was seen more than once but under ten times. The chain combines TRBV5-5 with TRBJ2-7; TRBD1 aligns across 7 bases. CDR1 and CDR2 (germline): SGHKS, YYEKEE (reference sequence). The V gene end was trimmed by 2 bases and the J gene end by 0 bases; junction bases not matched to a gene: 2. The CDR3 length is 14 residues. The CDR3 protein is CASSFWDSSYEQYF. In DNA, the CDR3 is TGTGCCAGCAGCTTTTGGGACAGCTCCTACGAGCAGTACTTC.

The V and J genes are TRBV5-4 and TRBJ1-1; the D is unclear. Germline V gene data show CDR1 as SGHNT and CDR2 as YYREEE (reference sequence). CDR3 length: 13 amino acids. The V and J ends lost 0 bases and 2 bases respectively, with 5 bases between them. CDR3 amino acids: CASSLEANTEAFF. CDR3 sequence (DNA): TGTGCCAGCAGCTTGGAAGCAAACACTGAAGCTTTCTTT.